Below are 32 T cell receptor beta chains sequenced from a single sample in a study of memory B cells and T cells in multiple sclerosis. These receptors are not linked to any known antigen. Assay: immunoSEQ multiplex PCR; the TCRdb copy retains only in-frame clones and omits some. The data contain 40,000 to 50,000 clones, almost 85% of them seen just once; the ten biggest clones take up roughly 1%. After stimulus-free culture, autoproliferating CFSE-dim and non-proliferating CFSE-high T cells were sequenced separately. Cultures began with roughly 5x10^7 CFSE-labeled PBMCs, unstimulated for about 7 days, with replicate wells pooled. Specimen: PBMCs from blood kept in culture. All receptors derive from a human donor with multiple sclerosis.

This sequence joins TRBV5-6 and TRBJ1-6; D not certain. V shed 3 bases and J shed 4 bases, with 11 bases lying between them. Germline CDR1 SGHDT, CDR2 YYEEEE. CDR3 length equals 15 residues. CDR3 sequence: CASSWTRGYNSPLHF. The CDR3 nucleotides are TGTGCCAGCAGCTGGACCCGTGGGTATAATTCACCCCTCCACTTT.

This chain uses TRBV6-5 with TRBJ2-4; D is perhaps TRBD1 or TRBD2 (5 bases each). V lost 6 bases, J lost 2 bases, and 14 bases lay in between. From germline, CDR1 is MNHEY and CDR2 SVGAGI. The CDR3 is made up of 15 amino acids. CDR3 sequence: CASRGFGGSKNIQYF. In DNA, the CDR3 is TGTGCCAGCAGGGGTTTTGGGGGTTCCAAAAACATTCAGTACTTC.

The V and J genes are TRBV18 and TRBJ1-6; TRBD1 might be the D (5 bases). The CDR3 sequence is 13 residues long. V dropped 2 bases and J dropped 6 bases, with 5 bases sitting between them. Germline V gene sequence: CDR1 KGHSH, CDR2 LQKENI. CDR3 region: CASSPGTNSPLHF. For the CDR3, the DNA is TGTGCCAGCTCACCAGGGACTAATTCACCCCTCCACTTT.

Regarding this clone: The sample contains more than one DNA sequence encoding this CDR3. The V and J genes are TRBV19 and TRBJ1-2; D gene unclear. CDR3 length: 13 amino acids. The V gene's germline CDR1 is LNHDA and CDR2 SQIVND (reference sequence). Trimming pared 10 bases from V and 2 bases from J, leaving 14 bases between. CDR3 residues: CATVPGLNYGYTF. CDR3 DNA sequence: TGTGCCACCGTACCGGGCCTAAACTATGGCTACACCTTC.

The rearrangement links TRBV18 to TRBJ2-1; possibly TRBD1 for D (6 bases). The CDR3 is 15 amino acids. V was clipped by 5 bases and J by 7 bases, with 18 bases between them. Looked up from germline, CDR1 is KGHSH and CDR2 is LQKENI. CDR3 residues: CASSRAGDGFNEQFF. The CDR3 coding sequence is TGTGCCAGCTCAAGAGCAGGGGACGGTTTTAATGAGCAGTTCTTC.

The gene calls are TRBV7-9 and TRBJ2-2, with 8 nucleotides matching TRBD2. Germline V CDR1 and CDR2: SEHNR, FQNEAQ (reference sequence). V trimming: 3 bases; J trimming: 2 bases; junction bases outside the gene matches: 5. The CDR3 runs 16 residues. The CDR3 protein is CASSFGRGANTGELFF. Here the CDR3 DNA reads TGTGCCAGCAGCTTTGGGCGGGGGGCAAACACCGGGGAGCTGTTTTTT.

The chain couples TRBV27 to TRBJ1-2, with D possibly being TRBD1 (5 bases). CDR1 is MNHEY, CDR2 SMNVEV, per germline (reference sequence). The ends were cut back, 6 bases at V and 3 bases at J, with 17 bases in the middle. The CDR3 sequence is 15 residues long. In DNA, the CDR3 is TGTGCCAGCAGCCCCTCGGCACGGGGGGACTATGGCTACACCTTC. Residues: CASSPSARGDYGYTF.

The chain joins TRBV11-3 to TRBJ2-1; no reliable D call. This CDR3 spans 13 amino acids. The germline CDR1 and CDR2 sequences are SGHNT and YENEEA. V lost 5 bases to trimming and J lost 4 bases, with 9 bases between them. Here the CDR3 DNA reads TGTGCCAGCAGCAAGCTAGGGTACAATGAGCAGTTCTTC. It translates to CASSKLGYNEQFF.

This clone has a handful of counts. The V and J genes are TRBV19 and TRBJ2-5, with 7 bases identical to TRBD1. The CDR3 has 16 amino acids. Unmatched junction bases numbered 7, after V lost 1 base and J lost 2 bases. Germline V gene lookup returns CDR1 LNHDA and CDR2 SQIVND (reference sequence). For the CDR3, the DNA is TGTGCCAGTAGTATAGCCTCACAGGGGAATCAAGAGACCCAGTACTTC. Translated: CASSIASQGNQETQYF.

V usage is TRBV5-1 and J usage is TRBJ1-3; no firm D call. Trimming removed 6 bases at V and 0 bases at J, with 16 bases between. This CDR3 is built from 16 residues. The germline CDR1 and CDR2 sequences are SGHRS and YFSETQ. CDR3 in amino acids: CASTDGAADSGNTIYF. CDR3 DNA sequence: TGCGCCAGCACGGACGGAGCAGCCGACTCTGGAAACACCATATATTTT.

This clone was found once. The rearrangement joins TRBV6-6 to TRBJ2-5; 8 bases map to TRBD2. V dropped 4 bases and J dropped 2; count of bases not matched to a gene: 3. In germline, CDR1 is MNHNY, CDR2 SVGAGI (reference sequence). The length of the CDR3 is 14 residues. CDR3 DNA: TGTGCCAGCAGTTTCGGGGGGGCGCAAGAGACCCAGTACTTC. Translating it yields CASSFGGAQETQYF.

The chain uses TRBV13 and TRBJ2-3; 7 positions agree with TRBD1. J gave up 5 bases and V 3 bases, and 5 bases lay outside the gene matches. CDR1 and CDR2 from the germline V gene are PRHDT and FYEKMQ (reference sequence). The CDR3 is made up of 14 amino acids. The CDR3 sequence: CASSLSRGLDTQYF. CDR3 DNA: TGTGCCAGCAGCTTGTCGAGGGGGCTAGATACGCAGTATTTT. Filled out from reference TRBV13 and TRBJ2-3, the complete variable domain reads AAGVIQSPRHLIKEKRETATLKCYPIPRHDTVYWYQQGPGQDPQFLISFYEKMQSDKGSIPDRFSAQQFSDYHSELNMSSLELGDSALYFCASSLSRGLDTQYFGPGTRLTVL.

The chain links TRBV4-1 to TRBJ2-3; 9 bases line up with TRBD2. This CDR3 comprises 16 residues. Per the germline V gene, CDR1 is MGHRA and CDR2 is YSYEKL. Unmatched junction bases numbered 9, after V lost 0 bases and J lost 8 bases. CDR3 residues: CASSQDLRGGARTQYF. CDR3 in DNA: TGCGCCAGCAGCCAAGATCTTCGCGGGGGGGCACGTACGCAGTATTTT.

This clone was counted between two and nine times. The chain joins TRBV18 to TRBJ1-6, with 8 bases fitting TRBD1. The CDR3 spans 15 residues. In germline, CDR1 is KGHSH, CDR2 LQKENI. V lost 5 bases, J lost 9 bases, and 9 bases stayed unmatched. CDR3 DNA sequence: TGTGCCAGCTCAAGGATGACAGGGGAAGGTTCACCCCTCCACTTT. It encodes CASSRMTGEGSPLHF.

The chain uses TRBV5-1 and TRBJ1-6; TRBD1 might be the D (5 bases). The CDR3 has 15 amino acids. In germline, CDR1 is SGHRS, CDR2 YFSETQ. V gave up 0 bases and J gave up 1 base, with 5 bases separating them. DNA of the CDR3: TGCGCCAGCAGCTTGGAGGGGTCCTATAATTCACCCCTCCACTTT. This gives the protein CASSLEGSYNSPLHF. Full variable domain (rest looked up from reference TRBV5-1 and TRBJ1-6): KAGVTQTPRYLIKTRGQQVTLSCSPISGHRSVSWYQQTPGQGLQFLFEYFSETQRNKGNFPGRFSGRQFSNSRSEMNVSTLELGDSALYLCASSLEGSYNSPLHFGNGTRLTVT.

The chain has TRBV2 and TRBJ2-1, with D tentatively TRBD2 (5 bases). Germline CDR1 is SNHLY and CDR2 is FYNNEI. This CDR3 has 15 residues. V lost 5 bases, J lost 4 bases, and 15 bases lay in between. CDR3 DNA: TGTGCCAGCAGTTTCGGGAAAAGCCCTTACAATGAGCAGTTCTTC. Translation gives CASSFGKSPYNEQFF.

The V gene is TRBV2, the J gene TRBJ1-4; D is possibly TRBD1 (6 bases). Germline V CDR1 and CDR2: SNHLY, FYNNEI. V was trimmed by 5 bases and J by 0 bases, leaving 13 bases between them. The length of the CDR3 is 16 residues. This CDR3 is CASSSGTQATNEKLFF. The CDR3 DNA reads TGTGCCAGCAGTTCCGGGACACAAGCAACTAATGAAAAACTGTTTTTT.

J is TRBJ1-4 and V is TRBV19; D not certain. The CDR3 is 13 residues long. Germline V gives CDR1 LNHDA, CDR2 SQIVND (reference sequence). V was trimmed by 3 bases and J by 4 bases, leaving 6 bases between them. The CDR3 loop is CASSMGGNEKLFF. The DNA of the CDR3 is TGTGCCAGTAGTATGGGCGGTAATGAAAAACTGTTTTTT.

V usage is TRBV10-3 and J usage is TRBJ2-7; tentative D call: TRBD2 (6 bases). The ends were cut back, 4 bases at V and 2 bases at J, with 15 bases in the middle. Germline CDR1 and CDR2: ENHRY and SYGVKD. The CDR3 is 15 residues long. DNA for the CDR3: TGTGCCATCAGTGGCGGGGCAGGGAATACCTACGAGCAGTACTTC. Residues: CAISGGAGNTYEQYF.

This chain joins TRBV9 and TRBJ1-1; D ambiguous. The CDR3 contains 13 residues. Trimming took off 3 bases at V and 5 bases at J, with 11 bases between the two ends. CDR1 and CDR2 (germline): SGDLS, YYNGEE. CDR3 DNA: TGTGCCAGCAGCGCCCCTGGAGGGACTGAAGCTTTCTTT. As protein: CASSAPGGTEAFF.

This clone was counted a single time. The chain has TRBV6-5 and TRBJ2-7; no definite D call. Trimming stripped 6 bases from V and 0 bases from J, with 12 bases between. CDR1 MNHEY and CDR2 SVGAGI come from the germline V gene. The CDR3 has 14 amino acids. The CDR3 DNA sequence: TGTGCCAGCAGATCTTCATTCTCCTCCTACGAGCAGTACTTC. Translation gives CASRSSFSSYEQYF.

The chain joins TRBV30 to TRBJ2-7; a weak D match, TRBD1 (5 bases). The V end was cut by 4 bases, the J end by 3 bases, with 10 bases between. The germline V gene encodes CDR1 GTSNPN and CDR2 SVGIG (reference sequence). The CDR3 runs 12 residues. In DNA, the CDR3 is TGTGCCTGGAAGGGCAGGGTCTACGAGCAGTACTTC. It codes for CAWKGRVYEQYF. Supplemented by reference TRBV30 and TRBJ2-7, the full variable domain reads SQTIHQWPATLVQPVGSPLSLECTVEGTSNPNLYWYRQAAGRGLQLLFYSVGIGQISSEVPQNLSASRPQDRQFILSSKKLLLSDSGFYLCAWKGRVYEQYFGPGTRLTVT.

The chain carries TRBV6-1 and TRBJ1-2; D may be TRBD1 (5 bases). Per germline, CDR1 MNHNS and CDR2 SASEGT. V was clipped by 0 bases and J by 7 bases, with 15 bases between them. The CDR3 is made up of 15 amino acids. The CDR3 bases are TGTGCCAGCAGTGAAGCGCTGGGACGGCAGATTGGCTACACCTTC. Residues: CASSEALGRQIGYTF.

This CDR3 is CASRSTGGEKLFF. CDR3 coding DNA: TGTGCCAGTAGGAGCACGGGTGGGGAAAAACTGTTTTTT. This chain connects TRBV19 to TRBJ1-4; D is ambiguous. The V and J ends lost 6 bases and 8 bases respectively, with 13 bases between them. CDR1 LNHDA and CDR2 SQIVND come from the germline V gene (reference sequence). This CDR3 spans 13 amino acids.

V usage is TRBV5-5 and J usage is TRBJ1-2; D remains ambiguous. This CDR3 region has 13 residues. Looked up from germline, CDR1 is SGHKS and CDR2 is YYEKEE (reference sequence). The V gene lost 2 bases and the J gene lost 2 bases, with 7 bases spanning the gap. CDR3 loop: CASSFQTNYGYTF. CDR3 DNA: TGTGCCAGCAGCTTCCAGACAAACTATGGCTACACCTTC.

The rearrangement uses TRBV5-6 and TRBJ1-5; no clear D. The CDR3 has 13 residues. Germline lookup yields CDR1 SGHDT and CDR2 YYEEEE. The V end lost 4 bases, the J end lost 4 bases, and 9 bases lay between the germline ends. CDR3 sequence: CASSPAGNQPQHF. For the CDR3, the DNA is TGTGCCAGCAGCCCGGCGGGGAATCAGCCCCAGCATTTT. The full variable domain, rest sourced from reference TRBV5-6 and TRBJ1-5, is DAGVTQSPTHLIKTRGQQVTLRCSPKSGHDTVSWYQQALGQGPQFIFQYYEEEERQRGNFPDRFSGHQFPNYSSELNVNALLLGDSALYLCASSPAGNQPQHFGDGTRLSIL.

This clone was observed a single time. V usage is TRBV27 and J usage is TRBJ2-3; D is uncertain. The V end lost 4 bases, the J end lost 6 bases, and 11 bases lay between the germline ends. The CDR3 contains 13 residues. In germline, CDR1 is MNHEY, CDR2 SMNVEV (reference sequence). The CDR3 DNA reads TGTGCCAGCAGTTGGGCCGGTGGGGATACGCAGTATTTT. It yields the protein CASSWAGGDTQYF.

This rearrangement joins TRBV18 to TRBJ1-2, with TRBD1 matching over 8 bases. CDR1 and CDR2 (germline): KGHSH, LQKENI. This CDR3 has 14 residues. With 6 bases clipped from V and 7 bases from J, the junction kept 10 bases outside the gene matches. CDR3 nucleotides: TGTGCCAGCTCTGGTTACGCAGGACAGGGTGGCTACACCTTC. It specifies CASSGYAGQGGYTF.

This clone was observed a handful of times. The rearrangement joins TRBV4-1 to TRBJ2-5; unclear D gene. The germline V and J ends were trimmed by 0 bases and 4 bases, with 12 bases remaining between them. CDR3 length equals 15 residues. Germline CDR1 is MGHRA and CDR2 is YSYEKL. CDR3 DNA: TGCGCCAGCAGCCAAGAAAGGGTAAGAGGAGAGACCCAGTACTTC. It encodes CASSQERVRGETQYF.

This clone was observed once. The gene calls are TRBV5-1 and TRBJ2-7; D is uncertain. Trimming cost V 0 bases and J 0 bases, with 10 bases left between them. From germline, CDR1 is SGHRS and CDR2 YFSETQ. This CDR3 spans 15 amino acids. The DNA for the CDR3 is TGCGCCAGCAGCTTGGCTCCGGCGACCTCCTACGAGCAGTACTTC. Protein sequence: CASSLAPATSYEQYF.

The chain employs TRBV27 and TRBJ1-4, with 7 nucleotides matching TRBD1. CDR1 is MNHEY, CDR2 SMNVEV, per germline (reference sequence). The CDR3 length is 16 residues. The junction had 11 bases not matched to a gene; V was cut back by 2 bases and J by 8 bases. Here the CDR3 DNA reads TGTGCCAGCAGTTTAAGCCCCAGGGGGGGAAGCGAAAAACTGTTTTTT. Protein product: CASSLSPRGGSEKLFF. The variable domain in full, with the rest retrieved from reference TRBV27 and TRBJ1-4, is EAQVTQNPRYLITVTGKKLTVTCSQNMNHEYMSWYRQDPGLGLRQIYYSMNVEVTDKGDVPEGYKVSRKEKRNFPLILESPSPNQTSLYFCASSLSPRGGSEKLFFGSGTQLSVL.

CDR3 in DNA: TGTGCCAGCACTACTATTGGGGTTGGCTACACCTTC. It translates to CASTTIGVGYTF. The chain is built from TRBV6-5 and TRBJ1-2; no clear D gene. This CDR3 is built from 12 residues. Germline CDR1 is MNHEY and CDR2 is SVGAGI. Trimming took off 7 bases at V and 7 bases at J, with 13 bases between the two ends.